This T cell receptor (beta chain) was recovered during a study of blood T cell repertoires in COVID-19. Across the study: Both acute and convalescent COVID-19 samples were obtained from the United States, Italy and Spain. Sources were T cells, B-cell-depleted T cells, or PBMCs; the material itself was cDNA or gDNA.

The CDR3 is 17 residues long. Germline assignment: CDR1 WNHNN and CDR2 SYGVQD (reference sequence). With 0 bases clipped from V and 5 bases from J, the junction kept 10 bases outside the gene matches. Source study methods: Amplification from reference gene primers served as the basis for estimated nucleated cell counts. Only in-frame clones appear in the TCRdb table, and some are missing; sequencing was by immunoSEQ multiplex PCR. The V and J calls and the clone size are those of that table, but D and trimming were determined from the DNA. The sample gives roughly 100,000 clones, around 88% of which show up once; 3.5% is in the top ten.

This clonotype was obtained from a human donor in a cohort sampled during active COVID-19. Material: peripheral blood. The chain uses TRBV10-1 and TRBJ2-3; 8 positions match TRBD2. The CDR3 DNA is TGCGCCAGCAGTGAGTCGGGTGGTAGCGGGGTTGGAGATACGCAGTATTTT. It encodes CASSESGGSGVGDTQYF.